The 10 T cell receptor beta chains listed next were all sequenced from one sample in a study of identical twins. TCRdb called the 5' RACE reads again in MiXCR, with one record for every CDR3 protein. The sample lists approximately 350,000 distinct CDR3 sequences, roughly 12% occurring once. This same sample was also taken into another study, of yellow fever vaccine responses in identical twins.

The sequenced sample consisted of CD8+ T cells sorted from blood. These receptors originate from a woman younger than 35 in good health.

This clonotype was counted at least ten times. The J gene is TRBJ2-7, the V gene TRBV15; no reliable D call. The CDR3 totals 17 residues. CDR1 is LNHNV and CDR2 is YYDKDF in the germline V gene (reference sequence). The V end lost 0 bases, the J end lost 2 bases, and 17 bases lay between the germline ends. The CDR3 DNA reads as TGTGCCACCAGCAGAGATTTCGCCGCTTTGGGTCCCTACGAGCAGTACTTC. It yields the protein CATSRDFAALGPYEQYF.

The V and J genes are TRBV5-5 and TRBJ2-7; D is uncertain. V gave up 3 bases and J gave up 3 bases, with 7 bases separating them. The CDR3 consists of 12 residues. CDR1 is SGHKS and CDR2 is YYEKEE in the germline V gene (reference sequence). In nucleotides, the CDR3 is TGTGCCAGCAGCTCAGCCGGCTACGAGCAGTACGTC. It yields the protein CASSSAGYEQYV.

The chain has TRBV20-1 and TRBJ2-1; TRBD2 aligns across 7 bases. Germline CDR1 reads DFQATT; CDR2 reads SNEGSKA (reference sequence). The V gene end was trimmed by 7 bases and the J gene end by 6 bases; junction bases not matched to a gene: 9. The CDR3 length is 13 residues. Written as DNA, the CDR3 is TGCAGTGTAGGATGGGAGGGCCGCAATGAGCAGTTCTTC. Residues: CSVGWEGRNEQFF.

This clonotype was recorded a few times. The chain couples TRBV14 to TRBJ2-7; the D is unclear. The germline V and J ends were trimmed by 2 bases and 4 bases, with 6 bases remaining between them. Germline CDR1 SGHDN, CDR2 FVKESK. The CDR3 covers 12 residues. The CDR3: CASSQSIYEQYF. CDR3 nucleotide sequence: TGTGCCAGCAGCCAATCTATTTACGAGCAGTACTTC.

This clonotype has ten or more counts. The J gene is TRBJ1-3, the V gene TRBV4-1; D unresolved. Germline V gene sequence: CDR1 MGHRA, CDR2 YSYEKL. Trimming pared 0 bases from V and 2 bases from J, leaving 8 bases between. This CDR3 comprises 15 residues. The CDR3 loop reads CASSQDRGAGNTIYF. Here the CDR3 DNA reads TGCGCCAGCAGCCAAGATCGGGGAGCTGGAAACACCATATATTTT.

This clonotype appeared a single time. The J gene is TRBJ2-1, the V gene TRBV14; D call uncertain. In germline, CDR1 is SGHDN, CDR2 FVKESK. The V and J ends lost 4 bases and 7 bases respectively, with 14 bases between them. CDR3 length: 14 amino acids. The DNA for the CDR3 is TGTGCCAGCAGCCTCATAGCAGGAACTAATGAGCAGTTCTTC. It codes for CASSLIAGTNEQFF.

This clonotype was observed a handful of times. This chain joins TRBV25-1 and TRBJ2-5; D uncertain. Trimming shortened V by 2 bases and J by 3 bases, and 7 bases separated the two germline ends. This CDR3 region has 13 residues. CDR1 and CDR2 from the germline V gene are MGHDK and SYGVNS. CDR3 in DNA: TGTGCCAGCAGTGAAACAGTAGAAGAGACCCAGTACTTC. Amino acids: CASSETVEETQYF. Looking up the rest from reference TRBV25-1 and TRBJ2-5 gives the full variable domain: EADIYQTPRYLVIGTGKKITLECSQTMGHDKMYWYQQDPGMELHLIHYSYGVNSTEKGDLSSESTVSRIRTEHFPLTLESARPSHTSQYLCASSETVEETQYFGPGTRLLVL.

This clonotype was detected a few times. The chain has TRBV7-9 and TRBJ1-1, with 10 nucleotides matching TRBD1. Germline V gene data show CDR1 as SEHNR and CDR2 as FQNEAQ (reference sequence). Trimming at V came to 1 base and at J to 5 bases, leaving 7 bases not matched to a gene. The CDR3 totals 16 residues. This CDR3 is CASSLVRDRGGTEAFF. As DNA, the CDR3 is TGTGCCAGCAGCTTAGTTCGGGACAGGGGAGGAACTGAAGCTTTCTTT.

As regards this clonotype: A junction boundary mismatches the germline segment, possibly from a read error. The V and J genes are TRBV7-2 and TRBJ1-1; D is possibly TRBD1 (5 bases). Germline V gene lookup returns CDR1 SGHTA and CDR2 FQGNSA. The CDR3 length is 13 residues. CDR3 coding DNA: TGTGCCAGCAGCTGGGGCCTGAACACTGAAGCTCTCTTT. Amino acid sequence: CASSWGLNTEALF.

The chain is built from TRBV5-1 and TRBJ1-1; weak D call: TRBD1 (5 bases). CDR1 and CDR2 (germline): SGHRS, YFSETQ. This CDR3 region has 12 residues. Deletions cut 9 bases from V and 1 base from J, with 10 bases between. The CDR3 region is CANPGGNTEAFF. For the CDR3, the DNA is TGCGCCAATCCGGGGGGGAACACTGAAGCTTTCTTT.